The 9 T cell receptor beta chains reported below all come from one sample, sequenced in a study of T cell repertoires in cytomegalovirus infection (dated by TCRdb to between 2019 and 2020). No antigens are known for them. TCRdb names Illumina HiSeq 1500 as the instrument used. TCRdb reprocessing: public reads trimmed at Q25 with fastp, clones called with MiXCR, in-frame beta chains kept. Records with the same CDR3 protein are collapsed into one entry carrying the most frequent genes and DNA. This sample gives around 770,000 distinct CDR3 sequences in total; just under 30% of them show up just once. The top ten hold approximately 14% of the sample. The intended sense of this specimen's treatment or condition label: in vitro stimulation with specific CMV peptide epitopes to enrich CMV-specific T cells. The source was cultured CD8+ T cells from PBMCs, collected from culture after CMV antigen stimulation. Source of these receptors: a human donor in good health (CMV status not recorded). Some clones in this sample may be carry-over from other donors' samples.

This clonotype was detected only a few times. CDR3 in amino acids: CATSPRTGGGYTF. The CDR3 bases are TGTGCCACTTCGCCCCGGACAGGTGGCGGCTACACCTTC. The rearrangement uses TRBV19 and TRBJ1-2; 7 nucleotides line up with TRBD1. With 10 bases clipped from V and 8 bases from J, the junction kept 13 bases outside the gene matches. Germline-derived CDR1 and CDR2 are LNHDA and SQIVND (reference sequence). This CDR3 is 13 amino acids long.

This clonotype was observed a few times. This chain uses TRBV28 with TRBJ1-1; D is unclear. Looked up from germline, CDR1 is MDHEN and CDR2 is SYDVKM. With 4 bases removed from V and 0 bases from J, the gap between germline ends came to 12 bases. CDR3 length: 15 residues. The CDR3 loop reads CASSSFLPLNTEAFF. CDR3 coding DNA: TGTGCCAGCAGTTCTTTTTTACCCCTGAACACTGAAGCTTTCTTT.

This clonotype was detected once. This chain joins TRBV7-3 and TRBJ2-1; 10 bases fit TRBD2. CDR3 length: 16 amino acids. V was pared by 4 bases and J by 6 bases, with 9 bases of the junction left unmatched. Germline values: CDR1 SGHTA, CDR2 FQGTGA. The CDR3 nucleotides read TGTGCCAGCAGCTCGTGGGCTAGCGGGGGACCCAATGAGCAGTTCTTC. This sequence encodes CASSSWASGGPNEQFF.

V usage is TRBV19 and J usage is TRBJ1-5; 8 bases match TRBD1. Trimming at V came to 3 bases and at J to 5 bases, leaving 6 bases not matched to a gene. The CDR3 consists of 15 residues. Germline loops: CDR1 LNHDA, CDR2 SQIVND (reference sequence). CDR3 nucleotide sequence: TGTGCCAGTAGTATCGTACAGGGGGTCGATCAGCCCCAGCATTTT. This sequence encodes CASSIVQGVDQPQHF.

This clonotype was detected a few times. The V and J genes are TRBV20-1 and TRBJ1-1, with D unresolved. CDR3 length equals 11 residues. The germline gives CDR1 DFQATT, CDR2 SNEGSKA (reference sequence). The ends were cut back, 2 bases at V and 6 bases at J, with 7 bases in the middle. This CDR3 is CSARQEPEAFF. CDR3 nucleotide sequence: TGCAGTGCTAGACAGGAGCCTGAAGCTTTCTTT.

For the CDR3, the DNA is TGTGCCACCTCGGTAGTAGCCGGGGAGCTGTTTTTT. It is translated as CATSVVAGELFF. The rearrangement joins TRBV7-9 to TRBJ2-2; D call uncertain. There are 12 residues in the CDR3. Germline V gene lookup returns CDR1 SEHNR and CDR2 FQNEAQ (reference sequence). Trimming cost V 10 bases and J 6 bases, with 12 bases left between them. Using reference TRBV7-9 and TRBJ2-2 for the parts outside the CDR3, the full variable domain is DTGVSQNPRHKITKRGQNVTFRCDPISEHNRLYWYRQTLGQGPEFLTYFQNEAQLEKSRLLSDRFSAERPKGSFSTLEIQRTEQGDSAMYLCATSVVAGELFFGEGSRLTVL.

The V gene is TRBV5-5, the J gene TRBJ1-4; TRBD1 matches at 7 bases. In germline, CDR1 is SGHKS, CDR2 YYEKEE (reference sequence). This CDR3 has 14 amino acids. J was trimmed by 10 bases and V by 4 bases; bases with no gene match: 10. CDR3 nucleotide sequence: TGTGCCAGCAGCGAGACAGGGCCGGGAGGAAAACTGTTTTTT. Translated, it gives CASSETGPGGKLFF.

The rearrangement uses TRBV7-9 and TRBJ2-3, with D possibly TRBD1 on 5 matching bases. Germline CDR1 is SEHNR and CDR2 is FQNEAQ (reference sequence). With 5 bases removed from V and 6 bases from J, the gap between germline ends came to 12 bases. The CDR3 totals 13 residues. The CDR3, as DNA: TGTGCCAGCAGCCGCGATTACAGGGATACGCAGTATTTT. It yields the protein CASSRDYRDTQYF.

The rearrangement uses TRBV19 and TRBJ1-2, with 7 bases aligning to TRBD1. Germline CDR1 is LNHDA and CDR2 is SQIVND (reference sequence). Trimming took 5 bases from V and 1 from J; bases not matched to a gene: 7. The CDR3 is made up of 15 amino acids. The CDR3 spells CASSGTVEDNYGYTF. Here the CDR3 DNA reads TGTGCCAGTAGTGGGACAGTCGAGGATAACTATGGCTACACCTTC.